Presented here are 13 T cell receptor beta chains from one specimen sequenced in a study of preoperative IRX-2 immunotherapy in early breast cancer. This table comes from immunoSEQ multiplex PCR, and its TCRdb copy is limited to in-frame clones, with some not included. The sample carries over 60,000 clones, roughly 94% recorded once. Treatment indicated: preoperative locoregional IRX-2 cytokine immunotherapy. Sampling was carried out from a patient treated with IRX-2 immunotherapy. These receptor sequences come from a human donor with breast cancer.

This clone occurred a few times. J is TRBJ2-7 and V is TRBV5-1; TRBD1 agrees at 7 bases. V lost 0 bases and J lost 6; bases outside the gene matches: 9. Germline values: CDR1 SGHRS, CDR2 YFSETQ. The CDR3 is made up of 15 amino acids. The CDR3 coding sequence is TGCGCCAGCAGCTTGGCTAGAGGGACAGCGGTCGAGCAGTACTTC. Translation gives CASSLARGTAVEQYF.

This chain joins TRBV6-6 and TRBJ2-7; tentative D call: TRBD2 (7 bases). Germline V gene lookup returns CDR1 MNHNY and CDR2 SVGAGI (reference sequence). The CDR3 has 14 amino acids. Trimming removed 8 bases from V and 7 bases from J, with 21 bases in between. As DNA, the CDR3 is TGTGCCAGCGGGGGGGGCCGCGGGGTTCGGGAGCAGTACTTC. This sequence encodes CASGGGRGVREQYF.

The chain combines TRBV5-6 with TRBJ1-2; no clear D gene. The CDR3 is 14 residues long. Deletions cut 4 bases from V and 8 bases from J, with 18 bases between. Germline lookup yields CDR1 SGHDT and CDR2 YYEEEE. The DNA for the CDR3 is TGTGCCAGCAGCCCCGGACCCTCGGGGAGAGGCTACACCTTC. It translates to CASSPGPSGRGYTF.

The chain recombines TRBV27 with TRBJ2-4, with D possibly being TRBD2 (5 bases). The CDR3 length is 13 residues. Between the trimmed V and J ends, which lost 6 bases and 5 bases, there was a span of 11 bases. CDR1 and CDR2 from the germline V gene are MNHEY and SMNVEV (reference sequence). The CDR3 DNA reads as TGTGCCAGCAGCCCGGGGAGTCAAAACATTCAGTACTTC. This translates into CASSPGSQNIQYF.

This sequence joins TRBV11-3 and TRBJ2-5, with unresolved D. The CDR3 has 14 amino acids. V was shortened by 5 bases and J by 2 bases, with 12 bases between the two germline ends. Germline loops: CDR1 SGHNT, CDR2 YENEEA. The CDR3 sequence: CASSRTSFQETQYF. CDR3 coding DNA: TGTGCCAGCAGCCGCACGTCTTTTCAAGAGACCCAGTACTTC.

This sequence joins TRBV6-1 and TRBJ1-2; 9 bases match TRBD1. This CDR3 contains 16 residues. Germline V CDR1 and CDR2: MNHNS, SASEGT. V lost 4 bases, J lost 7 bases, and 13 bases stayed unmatched. CDR3 sequence reads: CASSGERRTGARGYTF. The CDR3 DNA reads TGTGCCAGCAGTGGAGAGCGGCGGACAGGGGCCCGTGGCTACACCTTC.

The chain recombines TRBV21-1 with TRBJ2-7; the table's D call TRBD1 went unverified against the DNA. TRBV21-1 is deemed a pseudogene. The CDR3 is made up of 18 amino acids. DNA of the CDR3: TGTGCCAGCAGCACTCTTTCACCCTCGGGACAGGGTTTCCACGAGCAGTACTTC. It codes for CASSTLSPSGQGFHEQYF.

The count of this clone is one. The chain is built from TRBV6-1 and TRBJ2-1; a weak D match, TRBD1 (6 bases). CDR1 MNHNS and CDR2 SASEGT come from the germline V gene. The CDR3 contains 12 residues. Trimming removed 5 bases at V and 13 bases at J, with 15 bases between. The chain's CDR3 is CASSIQGLEQFF. CDR3 sequence (DNA): TGTGCCAGCAGTATACAGGGTTTGGAACAGTTCTTC.

The chain combines TRBV19 with TRBJ2-2, with D unclear. CDR3 length: 12 residues. From germline, CDR1 is LNHDA and CDR2 SQIVND (reference sequence). V lost 7 bases and J 3 bases, leaving 6 bases between the germline ends. The CDR3 protein is CASNQDTGELFF. CDR3 nucleotides: TGTGCCAGTAATCAGGACACCGGGGAGCTGTTTTTT.

The chain couples TRBV4-2 to TRBJ2-5; 14 nucleotides match TRBD2. Germline CDR1 and CDR2: LGHNA and YNFKEQ. This CDR3 has 18 amino acids. The V gene end was trimmed by 2 bases and the J gene end by 5 bases; junction bases not matched to a gene: 10. As DNA, the CDR3 is TGTGCCAGCAGCCAATCTTCGACTAGCGGGAGGGCCGGGGAGACCCAGTACTTC. Translating it yields CASSQSSTSGRAGETQYF.

This clone was counted once. The J gene is TRBJ2-5, the V gene TRBV14; 8 bases fit TRBD1. The germline V gene has CDR1 SGHDN and CDR2 FVKESK. This CDR3 contains 13 residues. V gave up 6 bases and J gave up 5 bases; unmatched junction bases: 5. This CDR3 is CASRFQGAETQYF. The CDR3 DNA sequence: TGTGCCAGCAGGTTTCAGGGGGCCGAGACCCAGTACTTC.

In DNA, the CDR3 is TGCGCCAGCAGCGGCCTAAACACTGAAGCTTTCTTT. Residues: CASSGLNTEAFF. The V and J genes are TRBV4-1 and TRBJ1-1; no definite D call. The CDR3 is 12 residues long. Trimming removed 5 bases from V and 2 bases from J, with 6 bases in between. Per germline, CDR1 MGHRA and CDR2 YSYEKL.

The chain carries TRBV7-6 and TRBJ2-1; 14 nucleotides align to TRBD2. V shed 0 bases, J shed 8 bases, and the junction held 6 bases outside the gene matches. Germline V gives CDR1 SGHVS, CDR2 FNYEAQ. This CDR3 is 17 amino acids long. The CDR3 DNA reads TGTGCCAGCAGCTTAGCACTGGGACTAGCGGGAGATCATGAGCAGTTCTTC. This codes for CASSLALGLAGDHEQFF.